The present TCR beta chain was sequenced within a study of T cells in Graves' hyperthyroidism and ophthalmopathy. Germline V lookup: CDR1 SGHTA, CDR2 FQGTGA. Trimming pared 5 bases from V and 3 bases from J, leaving 10 bases between. The CDR3 covers 13 residues. This clonotype appeared many times. What it binds is not known. TCR beta CDR3 region amplification was performed from RNA transcripts. HTBI primers drove first-round RT-PCR of the TCR CDR3. Using its own MiXCR run on the multiplex PCR reads, TCRdb lists one record per CDR3 protein. The sample contains roughly 570,000 distinct CDR3 sequences, 40% to 55% of which appear only once. Study observations and caveats: Ophthalmopathy stood apart from stable hyperthyroidism in a 13 V-J model.

The chain couples TRBV7-3 to TRBJ1-1; D is uncertain. This TCR was recovered from an adult woman with Graves' disease, either hyperthyroidism or ophthalmopathy (not recorded which). The source material was peripheral blood or thyroid tissue (not recorded which). The CDR3 sequence: CASSLGGHTEAFF. CDR3 nucleotide sequence: TGTGCCAGCAGCCTTGGAGGCCACACTGAAGCTTTCTTT.